This TCR beta chain was obtained from a study of blood T cell repertoires in COVID-19. The overall study: Samples of COVID-19 (acute and convalescent) were obtained from the United States, Italy and Spain. T cells, B-cell-depleted T cells, or PBMCs provided the cDNA or gDNA that served as material.

The CDR3 extends over 14 amino acids. Germline loops: CDR1 MGHRA, CDR2 YSYEKL. V lost 0 bases, J lost 9 bases, and 13 bases lay in between. Using immunoSEQ multiplex PCR, the repertoire was profiled, and TCRdb retains in-frame clones only, with some absent. The table records about 130,000 clones, about four fifths of them present only once. The sample taken for sequencing was peripheral blood. This sequence originates from a man aged 55 to 70 with acute or convalescent COVID-19. The J gene is TRBJ2-3, the V gene TRBV4-1; no definite D call. Here the CDR3 reads CASSQDKTIKTQYF. Here the CDR3 DNA reads TGCGCCAGCAGCCAAGATAAGACAATAAAGACGCAGTATTTT.